A single sample gave rise to the 23 T cell receptor beta chains below, sequenced in a study of tumor-infiltrating lymphocytes in localized non-small cell lung cancer. Assay: immunoSEQ multiplex PCR; the TCRdb copy retains only in-frame clones and omits some. The sample lists approximately 17,000 clones, roughly 79% occurring once. The sequenced material came from lung tumor tissue. Source of these receptors: a human donor with non-small cell lung cancer.

This clone was recorded only once. V usage is TRBV18 and J usage is TRBJ1-2, with TRBD1 identical over 7 bases. This CDR3 region has 16 residues. Looked up from germline, CDR1 is KGHSH and CDR2 is LQKENI. J gave up 6 bases and V 2 bases, and 12 bases lay outside the gene matches. The CDR3 nucleotides read TGTGCCAGCTCACCAAGGGGGCCAAGAACTTCGGATGGCTACACCTTC. Amino acids: CASSPRGPRTSDGYTF. The full variable domain, its missing parts supplied by reference TRBV18 and TRBJ1-2, is NAGVMQNPRHLVRRRGQEARLRCSPMKGHSHVYWYRQLPEEGLKFMVYLQKENIIDESGMPKERFSAEFPKEGPSILRIQQVVRGDSAAYFCASSPRGPRTSDGYTFGSGTRLTVV.

The chain uses TRBV4-1 and TRBJ2-1; 9 bases match TRBD1. Germline CDR1 and CDR2: MGHRA and YSYEKL. With 2 bases clipped from V and 2 bases from J, the junction kept 22 bases outside the gene matches. The CDR3 is 22 residues long. CDR3 sequence (DNA): TGCGCCAGCAGCCAACGGTTACTCAGCGGGACAGGGAGTGGGGGCCCCTACAATGAGCAGTTCTTC. This gives the protein CASSQRLLSGTGSGGPYNEQFF.

The V gene is TRBV7-9, the J gene TRBJ1-4; D is undetermined. CDR1 is SEHNR, CDR2 FQNEAQ, per germline (reference sequence). V was shortened by 0 bases and J by 7 bases, with 12 bases between the two germline ends. This CDR3 contains 15 residues. The CDR3 sequence is CASSLALEEAEKLFF. CDR3 bases: TGTGCCAGCAGCTTAGCGCTCGAGGAGGCTGAAAAACTGTTTTTT.

This clone came up a few times. This chain connects TRBV7-8 to TRBJ2-7; perhaps TRBD2 as D (5 bases). Germline V gene sequence: CDR1 SGHVS, CDR2 FQNEAQ. This CDR3 region has 15 residues. V was pared by 2 bases and J by 0 bases, with 11 bases between. The CDR3 loop is CASSLRRTSSYEQYF. Written as DNA, the CDR3 is TGTGCCAGCAGCTTAAGGAGGACCAGCTCCTACGAGCAGTACTTC.

V gene TRBV7-9 combines with J gene TRBJ1-4, with D perhaps TRBD1 (6 bases). Germline V gene data show CDR1 as SEHNR and CDR2 as FQNEAQ (reference sequence). Trimming stripped 5 bases from V and 6 bases from J, with 16 bases between. The CDR3 has 15 residues. Here the CDR3 reads CASSPGDGSYEKLFF. In nucleotides, the CDR3 is TGTGCCAGCAGCCCAGGGGACGGGTCATATGAAAAACTGTTTTTT.

V is TRBV29-1 and J is TRBJ2-1; the match to TRBD2 covers 7 bases. There are 14 residues in the CDR3. The junction had 13 bases not matched to a gene; V was cut back by 8 bases and J by 6 bases. Per the germline V gene, CDR1 is SQVTM and CDR2 is ANQGSEA. This CDR3 reads CSPQRGGEGNEQFF. For the CDR3, the DNA is TGCAGCCCCCAGAGAGGCGGGGAGGGCAATGAGCAGTTCTTC.

The rearrangement links TRBV7-9 to TRBJ1-3; no clear D. Trimming pared 5 bases from V and 0 bases from J, leaving 14 bases between. Germline V CDR1 and CDR2: SEHNR, FQNEAQ (reference sequence). There are 16 residues in the CDR3. The CDR3 reads CASSALSGSSGNTIYF. As DNA, the CDR3 is TGTGCCAGCAGCGCCCTGTCGGGAAGCTCTGGAAACACCATATATTTT.

This rearrangement joins TRBV5-1 to TRBJ2-5; 8 bases agree with TRBD1. V lost 3 bases to trimming and J lost 4 bases; unmatched junction nucleotides: 2. The CDR3 loop spans 13 amino acids. Germline CDR1 reads SGHRS; CDR2 reads YFSETQ. CDR3 bases: TGCGCCAGCAGCTCCGACAGGGGAGAGACCCAGTACTTC. Translation gives CASSSDRGETQYF.

The genes are TRBV5-1 and TRBJ1-2, with 7 bases identical to TRBD1. Trimming took 0 bases from V and 6 from J; bases not matched to a gene: 11. The CDR3 is made up of 16 amino acids. Germline values: CDR1 SGHRS, CDR2 YFSETQ. In DNA form, the CDR3 reads TGCGCCAGCAGCTTGGCGTCACGGACCAGGGGGGATGGCTACACCTTC. This translates into CASSLASRTRGDGYTF.

The genes are TRBV5-6 and TRBJ1-5; unclear D gene. The CDR3 contains 15 residues. CDR1 SGHDT and CDR2 YYEEEE come from the germline V gene. V was shortened by 3 bases and J by 3 bases, with 13 bases between the two germline ends. The CDR3 region is CASSSRASANQPQHF. DNA of the CDR3: TGTGCCAGCAGCTCCCGGGCGTCCGCCAATCAGCCCCAGCATTTT.

This chain's CDR3 is CASYGDRHYEQYF. In nucleotides, the CDR3 is TGTGCCAGCTACGGGGACAGGCACTACGAGCAGTACTTC. J is TRBJ2-7 and V is TRBV11-2, with 8 bases that match TRBD1. Germline V CDR1 and CDR2: SGHAT, FQNNGV. CDR3 length equals 13 residues. V lost 8 bases and J lost 3; bases outside the gene matches: 6. The full variable domain, rest sourced from reference TRBV11-2 and TRBJ2-7, is EAGVAQSPRYKIIEKRQSVAFWCNPISGHATLYWYQQILGQGPKLLIQFQNNGVVDDSQLPKDRFSAERLKGVDSTLKIQPAKLEDSAVYLCASYGDRHYEQYFGPGTRLTVT.

This rearrangement joins TRBV5-8 to TRBJ1-5, with a possible D match to TRBD1 (6 bases). Germline V gene sequence: CDR1 SGHTS, CDR2 YDEGEE. V was pared by 4 bases and J by 5 bases, with 10 bases between. This CDR3 has 13 residues. This CDR3 is CASSGGRDQPQHF. The CDR3 DNA follows: TGTGCCAGCAGCGGGGGCCGGGATCAGCCCCAGCATTTT.

The chain is built from TRBV5-1 and TRBJ2-7; D is unresolved. This CDR3 region has 14 residues. CDR1 is SGHRS and CDR2 is YFSETQ in the germline V gene. V shed 5 bases and J shed 0 bases, with 12 bases lying between them. For the CDR3, the DNA is TGCGCCAGCAGGAAGTACTCTCTCTCCTACGAGCAGTACTTC. As protein: CASRKYSLSYEQYF.

The V and J genes are TRBV4-3 and TRBJ2-7; TRBD1 aligns across 9 bases. With V trimmed by 4 bases and J by 2 bases, 9 bases remained unmatched. CDR1 is LGHNA and CDR2 is YSLEER in the germline V gene. The CDR3 length is 16 residues. Here the CDR3 DNA reads TGCGCCAGCAGCCTTTACCCGGGACAGGGAGCCTACGAGCAGTACTTC. Protein: CASSLYPGQGAYEQYF.

The J gene is TRBJ1-2, the V gene TRBV5-4; D may be TRBD1 (5 bases). Germline V lookup: CDR1 SGHNT, CDR2 YYREEE (reference sequence). V shed 5 bases and J shed 8 bases, with 16 bases lying between them. CDR3 length: 13 amino acids. CDR3 protein: CASSAGLWEGYTF. For the CDR3, the DNA is TGTGCCAGCAGTGCGGGGCTATGGGAGGGCTACACCTTC.

This clone came up a few times. The chain couples TRBV20-1 to TRBJ1-1; TRBD1 might be the D (5 bases). V lost 6 bases to trimming and J lost 3 bases, with 8 bases between them. CDR1 is DFQATT, CDR2 SNEGSKA, per germline (reference sequence). The CDR3 is 11 amino acids. The CDR3 spells CSAPGDTEAFF. CDR3 nucleotides: TGCAGTGCCCCGGGGGACACTGAAGCTTTCTTT.

The genes are TRBV4-3 and TRBJ1-4; D may be TRBD1 (6 bases). V dropped 4 bases and J dropped 4 bases, with 10 bases sitting between them. The germline CDR1 and CDR2 sequences are LGHNA and YSLEER. The CDR3 consists of 14 residues. The CDR3 region has the DNA TGCGCCAGCAGCCCAGACAGGTTTAATGAAAAACTGTTTTTT. This translates into CASSPDRFNEKLFF.

The chain combines TRBV11-2 with TRBJ1-2; no firm D call. This CDR3 is built from 14 residues. Trimming pared 0 bases from V and 3 bases from J, leaving 8 bases between. Germline CDR1 and CDR2: SGHAT and FQNNGV. The CDR3 DNA reads TGTGCCAGCAGCTTAGAGGTGGGCGACTATGGCTACACCTTC. Protein: CASSLEVGDYGYTF. The complete variable domain, with remaining parts taken from reference TRBV11-2 and TRBJ1-2, reads EAGVAQSPRYKIIEKRQSVAFWCNPISGHATLYWYQQILGQGPKLLIQFQNNGVVDDSQLPKDRFSAERLKGVDSTLKIQPAKLEDSAVYLCASSLEVGDYGYTFGSGTRLTVV.

This sequence joins TRBV6-5 and TRBJ1-2; no reliable D call. The CDR3 totals 12 residues. Deletions cut 8 bases from V and 8 bases from J, with 15 bases between. CDR1 MNHEY and CDR2 SVGAGI come from the germline V gene. The CDR3 loop is CASGINLGGYTF. CDR3 nucleotides: TGTGCCAGCGGGATTAATCTGGGCGGCTACACCTTC.

This clone has a single count. V usage is TRBV11-2 and J usage is TRBJ2-7, with 10 nucleotides matching TRBD1. This CDR3 region has 15 residues. Germline V gene data show CDR1 as SGHAT and CDR2 as FQNNGV. V dropped 5 bases and J dropped 4; count of bases not matched to a gene: 8. CDR3 nucleotides: TGTGCCAGCAGCGACCAGACAGGGGGCGTTTACGAGCAGTACTTC. Translated: CASSDQTGGVYEQYF. Looking up the rest from reference TRBV11-2 and TRBJ2-7 gives the full variable domain: EAGVAQSPRYKIIEKRQSVAFWCNPISGHATLYWYQQILGQGPKLLIQFQNNGVVDDSQLPKDRFSAERLKGVDSTLKIQPAKLEDSAVYLCASSDQTGGVYEQYFGPGTRLTVT.

The genes are TRBV11-1 and TRBJ2-3; no firm D call. The CDR3 is 15 amino acids. Trimming took off 5 bases at V and 1 base at J, with 13 bases between the two ends. CDR1 and CDR2 (germline): SGHAT, FQDESV (reference sequence). Here the CDR3 reads CASSPDLWGTDTQYF. The CDR3 DNA follows: TGTGCCAGCAGCCCGGACCTATGGGGCACAGATACGCAGTATTTT. Variable domain in full (rest from reference TRBV11-1 and TRBJ2-3): EAEVAQSPRYKITEKSQAVAFWCDPISGHATLYWYRQILGQGPELLVQFQDESVVDDSQLPKDRFSAERLKGVDSTLKIQPAELGDSAMYLCASSPDLWGTDTQYFGPGTRLTVL.

The V gene is TRBV4-3, the J gene TRBJ1-2; 10 nucleotides agree with TRBD1. CDR1 and CDR2 from the germline V gene are LGHNA and YSLEER. There are 17 residues in the CDR3. Losses at the gene ends were 1 base for V and 6 bases for J; bases not matched to a gene: 11. The CDR3 loop is CASSQVGQGDPEHGYTF. In DNA form, the CDR3 reads TGCGCCAGCAGCCAAGTTGGACAGGGGGATCCCGAACATGGCTACACCTTC.

V usage is TRBV7-2 and J usage is TRBJ2-7; weak D call: TRBD2 (5 bases). Trimming took 1 base from V and 2 from J, leaving 12 bases between them. Germline loops: CDR1 SGHTA, CDR2 FQGNSA. The CDR3 is 15 amino acids. CDR3 residues: CASSLVPSSTYEQYF. In nucleotides, the CDR3 is TGTGCCAGCAGCTTAGTTCCTAGCTCAACCTACGAGCAGTACTTC.